The 10 T cell receptor beta chains reported below all come from one sample, sequenced in a study of blood T cell repertoires in COVID-19. Profiling relied on immunoSEQ multiplex PCR, and the TCRdb table lists in-frame clones only, not all of them. Among roughly 220,000 clones listed, around 80% were seen once. Sequences were obtained from peripheral blood. These receptors were collected from a man between 25 and 39 years old with active or convalescent COVID-19.

The genes are TRBV5-1 and TRBJ2-5; 9 nucleotides agree with TRBD2. The V gene end was trimmed by 5 bases and the J gene end by 5 bases; junction bases not matched to a gene: 13. The CDR3 is 16 amino acids. Germline-derived CDR1 and CDR2 are SGHRS and YFSETQ. CDR3 sequence (DNA): TGCGCCAGCAGGAGGGTCGGTAGCGGGAGTCTGGAGACCCAGTACTTC. Amino acid sequence: CASRRVGSGSLETQYF.

This clone turned up a few times. The J gene is TRBJ1-2, the V gene TRBV12-3 or TRBV12-4; 8 bases align to TRBD1. V was clipped by 8 bases and J by 5 bases; unmatched bases: 7. CDR3 size: 13 residues. The CDR3 DNA sequence: TGTGCCAGCGCCGCAGGGGGCGGATATGGCTACACCTTC. It codes for CASAAGGGYGYTF.

This rearrangement joins TRBV28 to TRBJ1-5; unclear D gene. Per the germline V gene, CDR1 is MDHEN and CDR2 is SYDVKM. Deletions cut 3 bases from V and 7 bases from J, with 13 bases between. The CDR3 is made up of 14 amino acids. The CDR3 bases are TGTGCCAGCAGTTTTTATAGAGGGTGGCAGCCCCAGCATTTT. It translates to CASSFYRGWQPQHF.

The DNA of the CDR3 is TGTGCCAGCTCACCAGTCCTCACAGGGGGCGCATCCCCCGAGCAGTACTTC. It specifies CASSPVLTGGASPEQYF. The gene calls are TRBV18 and TRBJ2-7; 9 bases are shared with TRBD1. CDR3 length: 17 amino acids. The germline V gene encodes CDR1 KGHSH and CDR2 LQKENI. After removal of 2 bases from V and 6 bases from J, the junction contained 14 bases not matched to a gene.

This chain's CDR3 is CASKDGGSSGNTIYF. The CDR3 nucleotides read TGTGCCAGCAAGGACGGGGGGTCCTCTGGAAACACCATATATTTT. This chain uses TRBV6-5 with TRBJ1-3, with D possibly matching TRBD1 (5 bases). The CDR3 loop spans 15 amino acids. CDR1 and CDR2 (germline): MNHEY, SVGAGI. The V and J ends lost 7 bases and 0 bases respectively, with 13 bases between them.

The chain is built from TRBV6-5 and TRBJ2-7; 9 bases agree with TRBD1. V shed 4 bases, J shed 4 bases, and the junction held 8 bases outside the gene matches. This CDR3 comprises 15 residues. Germline V lookup: CDR1 MNHEY, CDR2 SVGAGI. The CDR3 DNA reads as TGTGCCAGCAGTTCCGGGACAGGGAGGATTTACGAGCAGTACTTC. Translation: CASSSGTGRIYEQYF.

The J gene is TRBJ2-7, the V gene TRBV5-6, with 12 bases fitting TRBD2. This CDR3 comprises 15 residues. CDR1 and CDR2 from the germline V gene are SGHDT and YYEEEE. The junction had 4 bases not matched to a gene; V was cut back by 1 base and J by 5 bases. In DNA form, the CDR3 reads TGTGCCAGCAGCTTGAGGACTAGCGGGACGGACGAGCAGTACTTC. It yields the protein CASSLRTSGTDEQYF.

CDR3 nucleotides: TGTGCCAGCAGCCAAGTACCTCTGGGCACTACGCAGTATTTT. Translation gives CASSQVPLGTTQYF. The V and J genes are TRBV3-1 (or the pseudogene TRBV3-2) and TRBJ2-3; D not resolved. CDR1 LGHDT and CDR2 YNNKEL come from the germline V gene (reference sequence). This CDR3 has 14 residues. Trimming pared 1 base from V and 8 bases from J, leaving 13 bases between.

This rearrangement joins TRBV30 to TRBJ1-1, with D possibly matching TRBD1 (5 bases). This CDR3 contains 14 residues. Germline lookup yields CDR1 GTSNPN and CDR2 SVGIG (reference sequence). Trimming took 1 base from V and 5 from J, leaving 14 bases between them. The CDR3 spells CAWSAQGGRTEAFF. Written as DNA, the CDR3 is TGTGCCTGGAGTGCTCAGGGCGGGAGGACTGAAGCTTTCTTT.

Only one count was recorded for this clone. V is TRBV28 and J is TRBJ1-1; D uncertain. CDR3 length: 13 residues. V dropped 5 bases and J dropped 1 base, with 8 bases sitting between them. CDR1 and CDR2 from the germline V gene are MDHEN and SYDVKM. Here the CDR3 reads CASSTERNTEAFF. The CDR3 bases are TGTGCCAGCAGTACAGAACGGAACACTGAAGCTTTCTTT.